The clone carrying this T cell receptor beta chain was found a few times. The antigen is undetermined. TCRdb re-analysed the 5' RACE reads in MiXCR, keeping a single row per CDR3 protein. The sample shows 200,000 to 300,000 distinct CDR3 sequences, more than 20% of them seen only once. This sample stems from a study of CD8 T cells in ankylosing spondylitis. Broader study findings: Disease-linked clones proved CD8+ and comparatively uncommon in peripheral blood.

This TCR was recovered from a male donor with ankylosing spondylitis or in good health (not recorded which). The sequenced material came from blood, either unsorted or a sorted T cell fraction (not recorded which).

The CDR3 protein is CASSLGLAGGNTQYF. In DNA form, the CDR3 reads TGTGCCAGCAGTTTAGGACTAGCGGGGGGGAATACGCAGTATTTT. The rearrangement links TRBV27 to TRBJ2-3; 15 bases align to TRBD2. Trimming at V came to 2 bases and at J to 7 bases, leaving 1 base not matched to a gene. CDR3 size: 15 residues. CDR1 and CDR2 from the germline V gene are MNHEY and SMNVEV (reference sequence).